The TCR beta chain under discussion was sequenced for a study of T cell responses to AZD1222 COVID-19 vaccine. CDR3 length equals 16 residues. Per germline, CDR1 LGHNA and CDR2 YSLEER. Between the trimmed V and J ends, which lost 1 base and 0 bases, there was a span of 12 bases. Clones were read by immunoSEQ multiplex PCR, and TCRdb kept only the in-frame ones, dropping some. The data show some 150,000 clones, with 90% seen just once and about 2% held by the top ten. The clonotype was recovered from an adult in good health. The chain carries TRBV4-3 and TRBJ1-2, with D maybe TRBD1 (5 bases). The sample was peripheral blood, taken on day 0 of AZD1222 vaccination. The DNA for the CDR3 is TGCGCCAGCAGCCAAGTTGGGGGGAACACTAACTATGGCTACACCTTC. This translates into CASSQVGGNTNYGYTF.